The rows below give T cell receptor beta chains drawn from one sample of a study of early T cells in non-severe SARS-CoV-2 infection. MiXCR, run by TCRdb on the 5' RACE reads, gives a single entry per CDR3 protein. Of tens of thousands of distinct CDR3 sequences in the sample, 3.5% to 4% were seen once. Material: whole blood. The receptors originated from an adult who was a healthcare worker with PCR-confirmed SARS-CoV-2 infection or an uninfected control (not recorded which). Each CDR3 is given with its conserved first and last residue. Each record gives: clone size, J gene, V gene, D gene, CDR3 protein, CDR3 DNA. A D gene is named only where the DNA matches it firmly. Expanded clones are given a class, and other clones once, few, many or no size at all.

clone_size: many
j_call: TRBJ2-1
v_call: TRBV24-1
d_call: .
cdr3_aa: CATSAVLAEQFF
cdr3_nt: TGTGCCACCAGTGCCGTCCTAGCCGAGCAGTTCTTC

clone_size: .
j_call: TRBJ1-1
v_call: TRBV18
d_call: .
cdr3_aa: CASSPRQWTLNTEAFF
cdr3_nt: TGTGCCAGCTCACCGAGACAGTGGACCTTGAACACTGAAGCTTTCTTT

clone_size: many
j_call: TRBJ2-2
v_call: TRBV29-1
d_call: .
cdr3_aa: CSVERQTGELFF
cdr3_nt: TGCAGCGTTGAACGGCAGACCGGGGAGCTGTTTTTT

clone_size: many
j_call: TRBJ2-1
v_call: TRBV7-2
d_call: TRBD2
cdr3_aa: CASSLGLAGAKEQFF
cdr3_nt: TGTGCCAGCAGCTTAGGCCTAGCGGGAGCCAAGGAGCAGTTCTTC

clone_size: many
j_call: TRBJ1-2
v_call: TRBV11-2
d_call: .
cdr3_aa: CASSLGVGDYGYTF
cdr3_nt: TGTGCCAGCAGCTTAGGGGTAGGGGACTATGGCTACACCTTC

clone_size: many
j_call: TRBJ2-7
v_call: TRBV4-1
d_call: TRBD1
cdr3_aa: CASSQGTGGEYEQYF
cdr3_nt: TGCGCCAGCAGCCAGGGGACAGGGGGAGAGTACGAGCAGTACTTC

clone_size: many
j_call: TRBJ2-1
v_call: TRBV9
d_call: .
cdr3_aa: CASSGGQHSYNEQFF
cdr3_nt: TGTGCCAGCAGCGGAGGGCAGCACTCCTACAATGAGCAGTTCTTC

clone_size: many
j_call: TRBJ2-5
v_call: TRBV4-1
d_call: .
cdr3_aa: CASSQADSGGQETQYF
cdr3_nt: TGCGCCAGCAGCCAAGCGGACTCTGGGGGGCAAGAGACCCAGTACTTC

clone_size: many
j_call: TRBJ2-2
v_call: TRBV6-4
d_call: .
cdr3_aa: CASSDGTNTGELFF
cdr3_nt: TGTGCCAGCAGTGACGGGACTAACACCGGGGAGCTGTTTTTT

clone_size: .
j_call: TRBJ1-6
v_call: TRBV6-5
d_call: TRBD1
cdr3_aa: CANRLQGAGSPLHF
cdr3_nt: TGTGCCAACAGACTACAGGGGGCGGGTTCACCCCTCCACTTT

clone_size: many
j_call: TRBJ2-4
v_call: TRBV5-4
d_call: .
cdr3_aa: CASSLGGLAKNIQYF
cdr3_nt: TGTGCCAGCAGCTTGGGGGGACTAGCCAAAAACATTCAGTACTTC

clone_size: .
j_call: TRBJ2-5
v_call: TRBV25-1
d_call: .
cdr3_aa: CASSEYKVERPGFETQYF
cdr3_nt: TGTGCCAGCAGTGAATATAAGGTTGAGAGACCGGGTTTTGAGACCCAGTACTTC

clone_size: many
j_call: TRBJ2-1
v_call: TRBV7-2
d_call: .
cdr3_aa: CASSRRGPAGADEQFF
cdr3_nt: TGTGCCAGCAGCCGGCGGGGGCCGGCGGGAGCAGATGAGCAGTTCTTC

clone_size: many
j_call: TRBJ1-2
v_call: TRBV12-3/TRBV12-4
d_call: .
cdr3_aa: CASRQTEGAYGYTF
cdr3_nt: TGTGCCAGCAGGCAGACGGAAGGGGCTTATGGCTACACCTTC

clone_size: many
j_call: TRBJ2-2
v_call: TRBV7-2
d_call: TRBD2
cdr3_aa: CASSISGVDTGELFF
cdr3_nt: TGTGCCAGCAGCATTAGCGGGGTAGACACCGGGGAGCTGTTTTTT

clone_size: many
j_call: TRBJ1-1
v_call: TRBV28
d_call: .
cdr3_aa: CASLVVGAKSAFF
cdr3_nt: TGTGCCAGCCTCGTGGTAGGGGCTAAGTCAGCTTTCTTT

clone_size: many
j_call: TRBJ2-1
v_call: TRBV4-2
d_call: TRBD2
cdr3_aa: CASSQSLFRDYGLDEQFF
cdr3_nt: TGTGCCAGCAGCCAAAGCCTATTCCGGGACTACGGTCTCGATGAGCAGTTCTTC

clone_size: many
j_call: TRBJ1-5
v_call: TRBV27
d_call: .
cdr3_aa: CASSLASGSNQPQHF
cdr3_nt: TGTGCCAGCAGTTTAGCCTCGGGGAGCAATCAGCCCCAGCATTTT

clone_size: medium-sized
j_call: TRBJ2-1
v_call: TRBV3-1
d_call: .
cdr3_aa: CASSQARERFNEQFF
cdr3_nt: TGTGCCAGCAGCCAAGCTCGGGAAAGGTTCAATGAGCAGTTCTTC

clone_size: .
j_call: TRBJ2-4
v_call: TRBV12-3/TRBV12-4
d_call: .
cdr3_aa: CASSFSGLKNIQYF
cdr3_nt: TGTGCCAGCAGTTTTAGCGGACTCAAAAACATTCAGTACTTC

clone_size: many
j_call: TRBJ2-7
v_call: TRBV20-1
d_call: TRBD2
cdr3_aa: CSARPPAAGGYEQYF
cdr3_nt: TGCAGTGCCCGGCCCCCGGCAGCGGGAGGTTACGAGCAGTACTTC

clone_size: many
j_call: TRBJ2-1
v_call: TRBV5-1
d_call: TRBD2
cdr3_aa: CASSFGLADNEQFF
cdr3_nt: TGCGCCAGCAGCTTTGGACTAGCGGACAATGAGCAGTTCTTC

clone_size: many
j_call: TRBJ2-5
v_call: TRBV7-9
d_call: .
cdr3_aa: CASSLFGGETQYF
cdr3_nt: TGTGCCAGCAGCTTATTCGGAGGCGAGACCCAGTACTTC

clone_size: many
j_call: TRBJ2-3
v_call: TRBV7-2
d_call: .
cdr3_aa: CASSLGLSADTQYF
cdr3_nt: TGTGCCAGCAGCTTAGGGCTGAGTGCAGATACGCAGTATTTT

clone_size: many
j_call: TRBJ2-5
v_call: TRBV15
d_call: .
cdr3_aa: CATSRVGKVVETQYF
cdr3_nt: TGTGCCACCAGCAGGGTAGGGAAAGTTGTGGAGACCCAGTACTTC

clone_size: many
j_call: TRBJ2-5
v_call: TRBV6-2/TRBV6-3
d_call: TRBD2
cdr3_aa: CASSYSTSGQETQYF
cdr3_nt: TGTGCCAGCAGTTACTCGACTAGCGGCCAAGAGACCCAGTACTTC

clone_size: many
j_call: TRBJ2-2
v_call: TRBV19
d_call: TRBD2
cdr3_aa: CASSREAGGTNTGELFF
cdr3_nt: TGTGCCAGTAGTCGGGAAGCGGGAGGGACTAACACCGGGGAGCTGTTTTTT

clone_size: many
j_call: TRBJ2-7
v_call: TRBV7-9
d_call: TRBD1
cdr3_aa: CASTDTDRSMSEQYF
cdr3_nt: TGTGCCAGCACCGACACGGACAGGAGCATGAGCGAGCAGTACTTC

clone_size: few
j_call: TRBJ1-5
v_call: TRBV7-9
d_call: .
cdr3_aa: CASSSRTENQPQHF
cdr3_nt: TGTGCCAGCAGCTCCCGGACAGAAAATCAGCCCCAGCATTTT

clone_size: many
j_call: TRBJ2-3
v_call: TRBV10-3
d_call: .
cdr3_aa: CAISESTGSTDTQYF
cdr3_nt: TGTGCCATCAGTGAGTCAACAGGCAGCACAGATACGCAGTATTTT

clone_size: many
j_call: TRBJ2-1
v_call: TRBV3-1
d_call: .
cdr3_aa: CASSQGQRLNEQFF
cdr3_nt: TGTGCCAGCAGCCAAGGGCAGCGCCTTAATGAGCAGTTCTTC

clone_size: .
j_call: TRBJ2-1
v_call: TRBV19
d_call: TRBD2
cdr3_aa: CASSTSPGTRANEQFF
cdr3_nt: TGTGCCAGTAGTACCTCTCCCGGGACTAGGGCCAATGAGCAGTTCTTC

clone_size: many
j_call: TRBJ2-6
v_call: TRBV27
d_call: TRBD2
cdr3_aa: CASRKGTSGSSVKSGANVLTF
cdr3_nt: TGTGCCAGCAGAAAAGGGACTAGCGGGAGTAGCGTCAAGTCTGGGGCCAACGTCCTGACTTTC

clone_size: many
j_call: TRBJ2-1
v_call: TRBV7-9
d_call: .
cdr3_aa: CASSPVGEQFF
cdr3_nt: TGTGCCAGCAGCCCGGTCGGTGAGCAGTTCTTC

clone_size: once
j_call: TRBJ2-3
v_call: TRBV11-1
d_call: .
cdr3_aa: CASSLPRLVSIRDTQYF
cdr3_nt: TGTGCCAGCAGCTTGCCCCGACTGGTGTCTATCAGGGATACGCAGTATTTT

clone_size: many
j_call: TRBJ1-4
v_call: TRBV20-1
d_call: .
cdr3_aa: CSARSPGWEKLFF
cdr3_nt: TGCAGTGCTAGATCCCCAGGGTGGGAAAAACTGTTTTTT

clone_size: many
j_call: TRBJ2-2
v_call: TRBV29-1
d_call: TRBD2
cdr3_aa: CSAGRNRRGGGTGELFF
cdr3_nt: TGCAGCGCTGGGAGGAACCGCCGCGGGGGAGGAACCGGGGAGCTGTTTTTT

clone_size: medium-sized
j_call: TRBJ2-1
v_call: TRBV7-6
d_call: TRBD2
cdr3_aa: CASSLSGRVEQFF
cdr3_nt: TGTGCCAGCAGCTTAAGCGGGAGGGTTGAGCAGTTCTTC

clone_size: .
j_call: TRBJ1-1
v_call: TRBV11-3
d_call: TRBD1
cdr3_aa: CASSWTGMNTEAFF
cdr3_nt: TGTGCCAGCAGCTGGACAGGAATGAACACTGAAGCTTTCTTT

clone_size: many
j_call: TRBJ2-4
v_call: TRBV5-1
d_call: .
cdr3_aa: CASSLEGTGAKNIQYF
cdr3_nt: TGCGCCAGCAGCTTGGAGGGCACCGGAGCCAAAAACATTCAGTACTTC

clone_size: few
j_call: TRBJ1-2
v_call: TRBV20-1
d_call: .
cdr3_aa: CSARNRDGAYGYTF
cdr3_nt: TGCAGTGCTAGAAACCGGGACGGTGCATATGGCTACACCTTC

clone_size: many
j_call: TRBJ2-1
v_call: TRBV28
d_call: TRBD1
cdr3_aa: CASSRPGQSYNEQFF
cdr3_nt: TGTGCCAGCAGTCGCCCGGGACAGTCCTACAATGAGCAGTTCTTC

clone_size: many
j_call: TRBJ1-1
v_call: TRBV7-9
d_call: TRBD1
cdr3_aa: CASRSDRGTNTEAFF
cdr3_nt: TGTGCCAGCAGGTCCGACAGGGGAACTAACACTGAAGCTTTCTTT

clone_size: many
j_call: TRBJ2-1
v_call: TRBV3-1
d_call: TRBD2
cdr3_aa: CASSQITLAAEAEQFF
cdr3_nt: TGTGCCAGCAGCCAAATTACACTAGCGGCTGAGGCTGAGCAGTTCTTC

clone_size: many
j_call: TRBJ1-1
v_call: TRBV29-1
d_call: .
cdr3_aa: CSVDRTEAFF
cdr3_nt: TGCAGCGTTGACCGGACTGAAGCTTTCTTT

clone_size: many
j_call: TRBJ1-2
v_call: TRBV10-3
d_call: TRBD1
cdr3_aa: CAITGTGTLGYGYTF
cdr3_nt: TGTGCCATCACCGGGACAGGTACCTTAGGATATGGCTACACCTTC

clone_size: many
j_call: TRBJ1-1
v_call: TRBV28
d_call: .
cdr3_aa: CASSLLNTEAFF
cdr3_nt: TGTGCCAGCAGTTTGCTGAACACTGAAGCTTTCTTT

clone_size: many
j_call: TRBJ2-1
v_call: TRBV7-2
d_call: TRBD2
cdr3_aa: CASSLREGVLYNEQFF
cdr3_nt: TGTGCCAGCAGCTTGCGGGAGGGCGTCCTTTACAATGAGCAGTTCTTC

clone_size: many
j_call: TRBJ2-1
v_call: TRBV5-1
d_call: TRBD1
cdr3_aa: CASSAVGDRAYNEQFF
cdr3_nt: TGCGCCAGCAGCGCCGTAGGGGACAGGGCCTACAATGAGCAGTTCTTC

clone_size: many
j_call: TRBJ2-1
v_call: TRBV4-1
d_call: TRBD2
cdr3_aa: CASSQGGIAGRFRNEQFF
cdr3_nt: TGCGCCAGCAGCCAAGGGGGGATAGCGGGACGATTTCGCAATGAGCAGTTCTTC

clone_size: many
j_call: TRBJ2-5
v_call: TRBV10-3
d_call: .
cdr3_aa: CAISESWGPRETQYF
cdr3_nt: TGTGCCATCAGTGAGTCCTGGGGTCCACGAGAGACCCAGTACTTC